This paragraph reports one T cell receptor beta chain. The CDR3 length is 15 residues. Germline CDR1 is MNHEY and CDR2 is SVGAGI. Trimming stripped 0 bases from V and 6 bases from J, with 11 bases between. These data belong to a study of T cell responses to AZD1222 COVID-19 vaccine. Pooled together were second doses at about 4 or about 12 weeks. Only in-frame clones appear in the TCRdb table, and some are missing; sequencing was by immunoSEQ multiplex PCR. Here the sample spans about 150,000 clones, about 92% being singletons. The receptor was isolated from an adult who received the AZD1222 COVID-19 vaccine. The rearrangement joins TRBV6-5 to TRBJ1-4; TRBD1 is a possible D gene (5 bases). The sequencing used peripheral blood, collected 28 days after the second AZD1222 dose. CDR3 amino acids: CASSYSTGRDEKLFF. The DNA of the CDR3 is TGTGCCAGCAGTTACTCGACGGGACGGGATGAAAAACTGTTTTTT.